The next 2 T cell receptor beta chains were all read from a single sample in a study of T-cell reconstitution after alpha-beta-depleted transplantation in children. Library preparation (for TCRbeta) was performed with unique molecular identifiers. Each CDR3 protein is one row after TCRdb ran MiXCR on the PCR reads. The sample records around 140,000 distinct CDR3 sequences, 8% to 10% being singletons. This sample comprised PBMCs, mostly from graft donor cells, obtained 180 days after TCRalphabeta/CD19-depleted stem cell transplant. The receptors derive from a female patient aged 2 to 10 who had a stem cell transplant for congenital amegakaryocytic thrombocytopenia, so the T cells may come from the graft donor.

On this clonotype itself: It may be a read error: a sequence one base away is much more abundant. V and J are TRBV12-3 or TRBV12-4 and TRBJ2-7; 7 bases match TRBD2. Unmatched junction bases numbered 14, after V lost 0 bases and J lost 6 bases. The CDR3 has 17 amino acids. CDR3 nucleotide sequence: TGTGCCAGCAGTTTAGCACTGACTAGCTGGGTAATCGGCGAGCAGTACTTC. Amino acid sequence: CASSLALTSWVIGEQYF.

This clonotype was picked up a small number of times. The V and J genes are TRBV20-1 and TRBJ2-7; TRBD2 matches 13 bases. This CDR3 has 16 amino acids. Germline assignment: CDR1 DFQATT and CDR2 SNEGSKA (reference sequence). J lost 2 bases, V lost 4 bases, and 8 bases had no gene match. CDR3 amino acids: CSANEPLAGGPYEQYF. CDR3 in DNA: TGCAGTGCTAACGAACCACTAGCGGGGGGGCCCTACGAGCAGTACTTC.